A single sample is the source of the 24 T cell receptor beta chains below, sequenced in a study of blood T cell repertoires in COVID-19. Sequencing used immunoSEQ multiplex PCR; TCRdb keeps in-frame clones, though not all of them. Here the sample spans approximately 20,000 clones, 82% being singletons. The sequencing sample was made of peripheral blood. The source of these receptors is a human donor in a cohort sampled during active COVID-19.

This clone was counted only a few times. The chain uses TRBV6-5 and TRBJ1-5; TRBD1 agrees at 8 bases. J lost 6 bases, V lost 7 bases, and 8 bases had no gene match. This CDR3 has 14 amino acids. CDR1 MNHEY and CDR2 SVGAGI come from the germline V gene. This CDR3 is CASNPRTGFQPQHF. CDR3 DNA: TGTGCCAGCAACCCTCGGACAGGGTTTCAGCCCCAGCATTTT.

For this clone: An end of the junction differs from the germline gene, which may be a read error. The CDR3 reads CATSEGFNNSPLHF. The CDR3 coding sequence is TGTGCCACCAGTGAGGGCTTTAATAATTCACCCCTCCACTTT. The J gene is TRBJ1-6, the V gene TRBV10-3; no reliable D call. The V gene's germline CDR1 is ENHRY and CDR2 SYGVKD. CDR3 size: 14 residues.

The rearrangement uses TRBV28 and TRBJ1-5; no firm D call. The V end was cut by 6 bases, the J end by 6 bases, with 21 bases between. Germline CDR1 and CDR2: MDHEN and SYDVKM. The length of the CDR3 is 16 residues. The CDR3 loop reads CASSQQQMGGGQPQHF. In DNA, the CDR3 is TGTGCCAGCAGCCAACAACAAATGGGCGGAGGTCAGCCCCAGCATTTT.

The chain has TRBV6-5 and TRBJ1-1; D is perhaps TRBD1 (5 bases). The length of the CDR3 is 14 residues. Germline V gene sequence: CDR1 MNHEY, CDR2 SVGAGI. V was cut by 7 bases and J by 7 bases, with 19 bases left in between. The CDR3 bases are TGTGCCAGCATACCGGGGCTACTAGCATATGAAGCTTTCTTT. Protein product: CASIPGLLAYEAFF.

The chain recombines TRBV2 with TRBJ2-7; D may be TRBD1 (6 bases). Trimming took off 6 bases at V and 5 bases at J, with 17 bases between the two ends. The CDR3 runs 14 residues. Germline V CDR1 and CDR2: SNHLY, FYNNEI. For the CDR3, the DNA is TGTGCCAGCAGACTCACTTACAGGGCAAACGAGCAGTACTTC. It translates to CASRLTYRANEQYF.

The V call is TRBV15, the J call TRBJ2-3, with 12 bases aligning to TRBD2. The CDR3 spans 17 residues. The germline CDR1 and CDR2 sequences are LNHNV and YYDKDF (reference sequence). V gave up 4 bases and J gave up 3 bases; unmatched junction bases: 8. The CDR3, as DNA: TGTGCCACCAGCAAAAGACTAGCGGGAGTAGGAACAGATACGCAGTATTTT. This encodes CATSKRLAGVGTDTQYF.

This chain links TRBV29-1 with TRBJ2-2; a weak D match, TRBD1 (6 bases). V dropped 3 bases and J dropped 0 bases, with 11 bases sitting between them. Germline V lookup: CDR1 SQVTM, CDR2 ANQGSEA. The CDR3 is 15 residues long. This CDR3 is CSVDRGPANTGELFF. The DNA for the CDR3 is TGCAGCGTTGACAGGGGCCCCGCGAACACCGGGGAGCTGTTTTTT.

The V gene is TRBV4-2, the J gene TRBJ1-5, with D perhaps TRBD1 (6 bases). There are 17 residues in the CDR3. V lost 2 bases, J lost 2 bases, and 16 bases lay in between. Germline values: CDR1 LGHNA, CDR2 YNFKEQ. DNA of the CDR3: TGTGCCAGCAGCCAATCTCCAGGGGCTAGTGGCAATCAGCCCCAGCATTTT. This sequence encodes CASSQSPGASGNQPQHF.

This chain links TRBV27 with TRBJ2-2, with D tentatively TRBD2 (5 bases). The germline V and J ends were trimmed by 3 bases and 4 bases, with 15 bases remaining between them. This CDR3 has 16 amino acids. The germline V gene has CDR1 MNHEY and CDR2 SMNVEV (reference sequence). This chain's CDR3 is CASSFEGPEFTGELFF. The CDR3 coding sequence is TGTGCCAGCAGTTTTGAGGGCCCGGAATTCACCGGGGAGCTGTTTTTT.

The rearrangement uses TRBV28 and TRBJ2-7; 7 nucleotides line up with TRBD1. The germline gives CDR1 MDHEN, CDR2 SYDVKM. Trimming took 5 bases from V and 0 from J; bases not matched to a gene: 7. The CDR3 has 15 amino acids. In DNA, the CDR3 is TGTGCCAGCAGTCCGGTCGACAGGGACTCCTACGAGCAGTACTTC. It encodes CASSPVDRDSYEQYF.

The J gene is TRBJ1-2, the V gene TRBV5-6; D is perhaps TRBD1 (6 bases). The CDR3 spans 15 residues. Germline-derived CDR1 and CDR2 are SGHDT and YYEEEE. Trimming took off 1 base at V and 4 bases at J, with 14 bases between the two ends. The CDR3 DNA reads TGTGCCAGCAGCTTGACAGGGCGTTTTGGCTATGGCTACACCTTC. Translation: CASSLTGRFGYGYTF. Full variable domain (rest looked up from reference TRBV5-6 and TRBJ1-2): DAGVTQSPTHLIKTRGQQVTLRCSPKSGHDTVSWYQQALGQGPQFIFQYYEEEERQRGNFPDRFSGHQFPNYSSELNVNALLLGDSALYLCASSLTGRFGYGYTFGSGTRLTVV.

The CDR3 region is CATPSSREKLFF. CDR3 sequence (DNA): TGCGCCACCCCGTCAAGCCGTGAAAAACTGTTTTTT. The chain couples TRBV10-1 to TRBJ1-4; the D is unclear. The V gene lost 10 bases and the J gene lost 7 bases, with 13 bases spanning the gap. Germline CDR1 WNHNN, CDR2 SYGVQD (reference sequence). This CDR3 has 12 residues.

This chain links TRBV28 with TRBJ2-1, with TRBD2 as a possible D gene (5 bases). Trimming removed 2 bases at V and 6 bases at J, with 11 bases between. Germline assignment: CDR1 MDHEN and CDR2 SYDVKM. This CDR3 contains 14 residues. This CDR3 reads CASSLRRESNEQFF. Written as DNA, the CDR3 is TGTGCCAGCAGTTTACGTAGGGAGTCCAATGAGCAGTTCTTC.

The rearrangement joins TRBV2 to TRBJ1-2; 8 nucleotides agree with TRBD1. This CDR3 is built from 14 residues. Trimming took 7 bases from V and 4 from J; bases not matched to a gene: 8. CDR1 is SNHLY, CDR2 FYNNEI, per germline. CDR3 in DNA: TGTGCCAGCATTAAGGACAGGGCCGGCTATGGCTACACCTTC. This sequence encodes CASIKDRAGYGYTF.

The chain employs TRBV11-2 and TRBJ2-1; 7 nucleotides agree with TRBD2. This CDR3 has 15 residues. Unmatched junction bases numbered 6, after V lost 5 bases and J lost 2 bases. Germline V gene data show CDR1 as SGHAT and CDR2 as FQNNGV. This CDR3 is CASSTSGKAYNEQFF. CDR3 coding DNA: TGTGCCAGCAGCACGAGCGGGAAGGCCTACAATGAGCAGTTCTTC.

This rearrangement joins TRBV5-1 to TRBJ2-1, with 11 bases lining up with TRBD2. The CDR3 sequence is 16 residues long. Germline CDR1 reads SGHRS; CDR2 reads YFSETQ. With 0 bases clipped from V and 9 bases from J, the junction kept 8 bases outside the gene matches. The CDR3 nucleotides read TGCGCCAGCAGCTTGGAAGGTAGCGGGAGGGCTGTTGAGCAGTTCTTC. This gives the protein CASSLEGSGRAVEQFF.

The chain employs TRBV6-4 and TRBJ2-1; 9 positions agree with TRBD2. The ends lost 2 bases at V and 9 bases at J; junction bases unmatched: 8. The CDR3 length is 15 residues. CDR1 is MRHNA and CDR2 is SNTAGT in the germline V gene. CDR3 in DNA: TGTGCCAGCAGTGACGATAGCGGGAGCGGGGGTGAGCAGTTCTTC. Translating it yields CASSDDSGSGGEQFF.

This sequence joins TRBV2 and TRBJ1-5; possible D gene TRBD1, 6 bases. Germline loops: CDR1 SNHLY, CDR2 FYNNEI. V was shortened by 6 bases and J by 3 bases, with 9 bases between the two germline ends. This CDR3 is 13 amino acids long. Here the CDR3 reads CASRRTVNQPQHF. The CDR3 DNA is TGTGCCAGCAGAAGGACAGTCAATCAGCCCCAGCATTTT.

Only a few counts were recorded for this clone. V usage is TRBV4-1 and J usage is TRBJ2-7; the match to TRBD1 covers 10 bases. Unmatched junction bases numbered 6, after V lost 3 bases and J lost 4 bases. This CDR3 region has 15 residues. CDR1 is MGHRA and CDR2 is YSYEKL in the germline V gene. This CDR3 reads CASSHIGTGVYEQYF. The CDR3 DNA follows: TGCGCCAGCAGCCATATCGGGACAGGGGTATACGAGCAGTACTTC.

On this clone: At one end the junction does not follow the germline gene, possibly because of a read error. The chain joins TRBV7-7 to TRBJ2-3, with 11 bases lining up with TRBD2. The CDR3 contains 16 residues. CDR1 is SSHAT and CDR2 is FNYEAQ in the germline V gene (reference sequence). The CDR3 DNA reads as TGTGCTAGCAGCCCCGGACTAGCGGGCAGCACAGATACGCAGTATTTT. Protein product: CASSPGLAGSTDTQYF.

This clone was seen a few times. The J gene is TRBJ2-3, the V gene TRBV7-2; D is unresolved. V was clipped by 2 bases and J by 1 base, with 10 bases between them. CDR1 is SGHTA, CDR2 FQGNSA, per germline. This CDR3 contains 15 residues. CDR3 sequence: CASSLRAFGTDTQYF. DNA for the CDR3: TGTGCCAGCAGCTTACGCGCTTTTGGCACAGATACGCAGTATTTT. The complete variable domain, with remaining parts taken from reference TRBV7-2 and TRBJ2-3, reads GAGVSQSPSNKVTEKGKDVELRCDPISGHTALYWYRQSLGQGLEFLIYFQGNSAPDKSGLPSDRFSAERTGGSVSTLTIQRTQQEDSAVYLCASSLRAFGTDTQYFGPGTRLTVL.

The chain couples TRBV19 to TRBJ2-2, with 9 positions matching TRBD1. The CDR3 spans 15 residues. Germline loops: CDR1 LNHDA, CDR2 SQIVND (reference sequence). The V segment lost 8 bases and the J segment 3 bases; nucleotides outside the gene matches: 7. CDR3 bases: TGTGCCAGTCGGGTTGGGGACAGGGACACCGGGGAGCTGTTTTTT. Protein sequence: CASRVGDRDTGELFF.

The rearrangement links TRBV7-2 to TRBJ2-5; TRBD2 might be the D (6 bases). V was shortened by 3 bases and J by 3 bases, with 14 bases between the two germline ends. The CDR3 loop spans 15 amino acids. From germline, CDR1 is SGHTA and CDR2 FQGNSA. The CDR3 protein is CASSFLLAGKETQYF. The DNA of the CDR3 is TGTGCCAGCAGCTTTTTATTGGCGGGAAAAGAGACCCAGTACTTC. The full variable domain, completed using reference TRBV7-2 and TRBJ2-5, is GAGVSQSPSNKVTEKGKDVELRCDPISGHTALYWYRQSLGQGLEFLIYFQGNSAPDKSGLPSDRFSAERTGGSVSTLTIQRTQQEDSAVYLCASSFLLAGKETQYFGPGTRLLVL.

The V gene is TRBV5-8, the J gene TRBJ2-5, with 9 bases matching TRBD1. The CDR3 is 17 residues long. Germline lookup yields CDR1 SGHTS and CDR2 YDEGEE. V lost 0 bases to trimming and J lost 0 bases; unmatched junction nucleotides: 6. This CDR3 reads CASSLAFGTGYQETQYF. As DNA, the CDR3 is TGTGCCAGCAGCTTGGCCTTTGGGACAGGGTACCAAGAGACCCAGTACTTC.